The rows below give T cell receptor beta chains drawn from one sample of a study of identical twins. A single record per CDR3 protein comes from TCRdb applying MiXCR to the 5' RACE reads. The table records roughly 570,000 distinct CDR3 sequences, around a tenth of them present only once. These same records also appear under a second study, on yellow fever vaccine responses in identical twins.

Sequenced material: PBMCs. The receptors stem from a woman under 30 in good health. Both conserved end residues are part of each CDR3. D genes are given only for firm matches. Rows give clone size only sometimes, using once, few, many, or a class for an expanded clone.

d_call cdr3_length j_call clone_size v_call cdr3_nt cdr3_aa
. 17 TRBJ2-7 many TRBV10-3 TGTGCCATCAGTGAGTCGGTATCTGGGTTGGCCAACTACGAGCAGTACTTC CAISESVSGLANYEQYF
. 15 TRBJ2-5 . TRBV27 TGTGCCAGCAGTCCCCGACAGTTTTTCCTGGAGACCCAGTACTTC CASSPRQFFLETQYF
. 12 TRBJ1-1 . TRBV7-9 TGTGCCAGCAGCCCACCCGTGACTGAAGCTTTCTTT CASSPPVTEAFF
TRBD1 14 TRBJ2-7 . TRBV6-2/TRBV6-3 TGTGCCAGCAGTTCGCTTCAGGGGGCGAACGAGCAGTACTTC CASSSLQGANEQYF
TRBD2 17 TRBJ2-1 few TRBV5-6 TGTGCCAGCAGCTTGCGGGGGGGGGTCCCCTCCTACAATGAGCAGTTCTTC CASSLRGGVPSYNEQFF
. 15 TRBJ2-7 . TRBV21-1 TGTGCCAGCAGCAAAGAGCACAGGGCGATGCGAGAGCAGTACTTC CASSKEHRAMREQYF
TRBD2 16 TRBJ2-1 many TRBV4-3 TGCGCCAGCAGCCAAGTCTCGACTAGCCGGGGGGATGAGCAGTTCTTC CASSQVSTSRGDEQFF
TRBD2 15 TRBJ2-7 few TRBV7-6 TGTGCCAGCAGCTTAGTAGCGGGAGGGCCCAACGAGCAGTACTTC CASSLVAGGPNEQYF
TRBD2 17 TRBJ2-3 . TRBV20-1 TGCTGTGCTAGAGATACCGGGGGGATAGCACATGCAGATACGCAGTATTTT CCARDTGGIAHADTQYF
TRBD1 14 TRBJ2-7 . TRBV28 TGTGCCAGCAGGCGAACGACAGGGTTGGGGGAGCAGTACTTC CASRRTTGLGEQYF
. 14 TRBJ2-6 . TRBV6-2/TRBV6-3 TGTGCCAGCAGCCCCCTTCCTGGGGCCAACGTCCTGACTTTC CASSPLPGANVLTF
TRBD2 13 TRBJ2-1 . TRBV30 TGTGCCTCACTAGCGGGGGATATCAATGAGCAGTTCTTC CASLAGDINEQFF
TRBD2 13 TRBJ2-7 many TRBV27 TGTGCCAGCGGACTAGCTTCTGTATACGAGCAGTACTTC CASGLASVYEQYF